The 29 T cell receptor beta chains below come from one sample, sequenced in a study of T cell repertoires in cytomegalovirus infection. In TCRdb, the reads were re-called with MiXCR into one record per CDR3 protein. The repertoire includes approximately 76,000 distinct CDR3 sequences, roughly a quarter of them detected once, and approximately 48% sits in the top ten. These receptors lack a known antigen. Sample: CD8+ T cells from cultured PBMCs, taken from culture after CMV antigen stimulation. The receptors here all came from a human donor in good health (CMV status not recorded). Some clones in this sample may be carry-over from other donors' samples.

This CDR3 is CASSLATGAVSGYTF. In DNA form, the CDR3 reads TGCGCCAGCAGCTTGGCGACAGGGGCCGTGAGTGGCTACACCTTC. J is TRBJ1-2 and V is TRBV5-1, with 8 bases matching TRBD1. Trimming took 0 bases from V and 7 from J; bases not matched to a gene: 8. The CDR3 consists of 15 residues. Germline V CDR1 and CDR2: SGHRS, YFSETQ. The full variable domain, its missing parts supplied by reference TRBV5-1 and TRBJ1-2, is KAGVTQTPRYLIKTRGQQVTLSCSPISGHRSVSWYQQTPGQGLQFLFEYFSETQRNKGNFPGRFSGRQFSNSRSEMNVSTLELGDSALYLCASSLATGAVSGYTFGSGTRLTVV.

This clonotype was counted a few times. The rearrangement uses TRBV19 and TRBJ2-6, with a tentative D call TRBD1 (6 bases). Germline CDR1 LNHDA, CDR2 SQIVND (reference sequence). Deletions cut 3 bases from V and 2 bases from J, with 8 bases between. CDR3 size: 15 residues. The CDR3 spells CASSMGATGANVLTF. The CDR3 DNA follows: TGTGCCAGTAGTATGGGGGCAACTGGGGCCAACGTCCTGACTTTC.

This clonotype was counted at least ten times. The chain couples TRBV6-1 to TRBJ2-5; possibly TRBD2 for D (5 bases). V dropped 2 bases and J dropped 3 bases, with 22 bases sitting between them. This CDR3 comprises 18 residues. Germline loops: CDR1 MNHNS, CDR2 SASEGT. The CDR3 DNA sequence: TGTGCCAGCAGTGAAATCCCGGACGCCCGGCGGGTTGAAGAGACCCAGTACTTC. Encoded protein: CASSEIPDARRVEETQYF.

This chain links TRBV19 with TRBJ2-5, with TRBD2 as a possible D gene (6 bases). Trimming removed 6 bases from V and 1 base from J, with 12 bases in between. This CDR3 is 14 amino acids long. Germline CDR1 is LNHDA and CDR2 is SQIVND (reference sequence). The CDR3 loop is CASRKDYLQETQYF. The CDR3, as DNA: TGTGCCAGTAGAAAGGACTATCTCCAAGAGACCCAGTACTTC.

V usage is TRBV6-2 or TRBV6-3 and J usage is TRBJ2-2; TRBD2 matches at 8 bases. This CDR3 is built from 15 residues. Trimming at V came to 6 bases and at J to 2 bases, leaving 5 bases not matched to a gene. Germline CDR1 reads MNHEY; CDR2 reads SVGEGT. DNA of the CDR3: TGTGCCAGCAGGCGGGAGGCTAGCAACACCGGGGAGCTGTTTTTT. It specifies CASRREASNTGELFF.

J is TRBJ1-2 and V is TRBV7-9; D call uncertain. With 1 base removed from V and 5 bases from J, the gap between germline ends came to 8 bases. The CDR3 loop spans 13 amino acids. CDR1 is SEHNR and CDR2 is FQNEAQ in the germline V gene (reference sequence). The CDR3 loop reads CASSLEVLYGYTF. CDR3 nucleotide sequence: TGTGCCAGCAGCTTAGAGGTCCTTTATGGCTACACCTTC.

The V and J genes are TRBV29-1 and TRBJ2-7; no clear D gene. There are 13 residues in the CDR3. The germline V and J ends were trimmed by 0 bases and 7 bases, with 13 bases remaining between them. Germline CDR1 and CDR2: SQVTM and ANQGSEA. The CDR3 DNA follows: TGCAGCGTTGAAGATATGAGGTCCGGGGAGCAGTACTTC. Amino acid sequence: CSVEDMRSGEQYF.

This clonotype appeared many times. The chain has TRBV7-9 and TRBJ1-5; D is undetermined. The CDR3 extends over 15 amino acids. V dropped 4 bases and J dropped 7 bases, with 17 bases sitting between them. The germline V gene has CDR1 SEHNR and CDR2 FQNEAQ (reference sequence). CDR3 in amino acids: CASSSRAEIGQPQHF. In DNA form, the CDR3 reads TGTGCCAGCAGCTCACGGGCGGAAATCGGCCAGCCCCAGCATTTT.

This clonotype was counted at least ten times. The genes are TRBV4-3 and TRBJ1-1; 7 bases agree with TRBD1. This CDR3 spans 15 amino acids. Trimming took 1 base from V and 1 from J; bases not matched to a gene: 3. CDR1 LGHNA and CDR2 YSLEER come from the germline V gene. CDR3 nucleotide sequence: TGCGCCAGCAGCCAAGGCCAGGGGGAGAACACTGAAGCTTTCTTT. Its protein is CASSQGQGENTEAFF.

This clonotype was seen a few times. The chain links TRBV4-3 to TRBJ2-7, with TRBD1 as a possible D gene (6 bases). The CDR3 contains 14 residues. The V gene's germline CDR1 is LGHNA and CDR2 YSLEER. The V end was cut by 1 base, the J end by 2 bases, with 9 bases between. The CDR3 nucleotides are TGCGCCAGCAGCCAAGGTACAGGGCCCTACGAGCAGTACTTC. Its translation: CASSQGTGPYEQYF.

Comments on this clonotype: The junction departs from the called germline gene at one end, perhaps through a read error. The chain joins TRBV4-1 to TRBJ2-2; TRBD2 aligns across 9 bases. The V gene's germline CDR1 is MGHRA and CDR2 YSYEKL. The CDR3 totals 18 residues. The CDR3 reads CASSQDRGLALNPGELFF. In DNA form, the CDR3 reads TGTGCCAGCAGCCAAGATCGGGGACTAGCTCTGAACCCCGGGGAGCTGTTTTTT.

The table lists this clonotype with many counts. For the CDR3, the DNA is TGTGCCACCAGTGATTTAAGCGGGGGAGCAGATACGCAGTATTTT. It is translated as CATSDLSGGADTQYF. The chain is built from TRBV24-1 and TRBJ2-3, with 8 bases that match TRBD2. This CDR3 spans 15 amino acids. The J segment lost 4 bases and the V segment lost 1 base, leaving 3 bases of the junction unmatched. Germline CDR1 and CDR2: KGHDR and SFDVKD.

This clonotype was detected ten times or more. The CDR3 loop is CASSILDREGDEQFF. Here the CDR3 DNA reads TGTGCCAGTAGTATCCTCGACAGGGAAGGCGATGAGCAGTTCTTC. The V and J genes are TRBV19 and TRBJ2-1, with 7 bases lining up with TRBD1. The CDR3 sequence is 15 residues long. Germline V lookup: CDR1 LNHDA, CDR2 SQIVND (reference sequence). V lost 3 bases to trimming and J lost 8 bases; unmatched junction nucleotides: 10.

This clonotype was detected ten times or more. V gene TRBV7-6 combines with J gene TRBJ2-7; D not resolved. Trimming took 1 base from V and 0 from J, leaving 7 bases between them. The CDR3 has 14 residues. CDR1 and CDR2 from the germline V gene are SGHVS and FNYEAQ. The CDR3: CASSLVAASYEQYF. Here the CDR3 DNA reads TGTGCCAGCAGCTTAGTGGCCGCCTCCTACGAGCAGTACTTC.

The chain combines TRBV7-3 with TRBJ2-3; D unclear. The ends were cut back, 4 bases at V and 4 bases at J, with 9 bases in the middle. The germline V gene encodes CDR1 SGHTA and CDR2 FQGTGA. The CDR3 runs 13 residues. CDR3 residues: CASSSAPSDTQYF. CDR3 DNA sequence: TGTGCCAGCAGCTCGGCACCTTCAGATACGCAGTATTTT. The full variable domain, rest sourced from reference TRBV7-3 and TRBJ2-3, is GAGVSQTPSNKVTEKGKYVELRCDPISGHTALYWYRQSLGQGPEFLIYFQGTGAADDSGLPNDRFFAVRPEGSVSTLKIQRTERGDSAVYLCASSSAPSDTQYFGPGTRLTVL.

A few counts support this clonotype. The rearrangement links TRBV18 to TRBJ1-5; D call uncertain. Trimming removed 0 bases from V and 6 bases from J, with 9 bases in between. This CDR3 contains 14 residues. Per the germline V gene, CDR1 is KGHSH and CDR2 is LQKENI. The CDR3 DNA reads TGTGCCAGCTCACCACCGGACCTGAGTCAGCCCCAGCATTTT. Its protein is CASSPPDLSQPQHF.

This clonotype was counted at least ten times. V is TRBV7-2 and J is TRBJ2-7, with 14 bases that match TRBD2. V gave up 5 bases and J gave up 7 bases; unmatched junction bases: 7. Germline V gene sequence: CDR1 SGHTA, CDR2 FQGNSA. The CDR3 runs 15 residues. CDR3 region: CASSQGLAGAWEQYF. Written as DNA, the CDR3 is TGTGCCAGCAGCCAGGGACTAGCGGGAGCTTGGGAGCAGTACTTC.

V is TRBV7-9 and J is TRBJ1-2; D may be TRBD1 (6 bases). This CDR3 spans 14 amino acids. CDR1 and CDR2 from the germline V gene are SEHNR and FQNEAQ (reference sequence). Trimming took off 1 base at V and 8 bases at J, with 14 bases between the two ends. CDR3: CASSLGAGAGGYTF. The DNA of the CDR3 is TGTGCCAGCAGCTTAGGTGCAGGGGCGGGCGGCTACACCTTC.

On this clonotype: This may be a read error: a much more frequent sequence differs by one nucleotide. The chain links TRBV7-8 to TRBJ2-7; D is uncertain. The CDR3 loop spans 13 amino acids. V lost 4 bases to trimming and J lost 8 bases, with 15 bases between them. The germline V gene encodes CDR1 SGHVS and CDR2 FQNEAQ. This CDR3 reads CASSSSVSDKQYF. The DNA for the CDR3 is TGTGCCAGCAGCTCGAGTGTCTCCGACAAGCAGTACTTC.

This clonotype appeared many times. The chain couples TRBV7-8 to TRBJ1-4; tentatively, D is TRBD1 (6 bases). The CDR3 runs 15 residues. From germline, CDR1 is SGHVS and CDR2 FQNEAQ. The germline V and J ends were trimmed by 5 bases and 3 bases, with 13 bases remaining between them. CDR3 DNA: TGTGCCAGCAGCCTGAAGGACAGCCCTAATGAAAAACTGTTTTTT. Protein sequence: CASSLKDSPNEKLFF.

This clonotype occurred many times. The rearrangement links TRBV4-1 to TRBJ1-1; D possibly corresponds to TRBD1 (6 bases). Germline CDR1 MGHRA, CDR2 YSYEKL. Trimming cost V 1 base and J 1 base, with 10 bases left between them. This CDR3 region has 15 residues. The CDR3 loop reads CASSQGTGANTEAFF. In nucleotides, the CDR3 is TGCGCCAGCAGCCAAGGGACGGGGGCGAACACTGAAGCTTTCTTT.

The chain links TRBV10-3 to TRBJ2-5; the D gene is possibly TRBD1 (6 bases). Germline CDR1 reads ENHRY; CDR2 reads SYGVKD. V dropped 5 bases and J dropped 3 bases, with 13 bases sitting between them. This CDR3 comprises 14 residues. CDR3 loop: CAISRTASKETQYF. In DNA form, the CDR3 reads TGTGCCATCAGTAGGACAGCCAGTAAAGAGACCCAGTACTTC.

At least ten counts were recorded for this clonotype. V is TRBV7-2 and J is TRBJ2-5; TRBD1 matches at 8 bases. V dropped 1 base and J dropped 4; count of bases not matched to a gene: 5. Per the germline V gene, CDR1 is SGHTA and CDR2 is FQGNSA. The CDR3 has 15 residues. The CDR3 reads CASSLGTGPGETQYF. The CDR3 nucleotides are TGTGCCAGCAGCTTAGGGACAGGGCCTGGAGAGACCCAGTACTTC.

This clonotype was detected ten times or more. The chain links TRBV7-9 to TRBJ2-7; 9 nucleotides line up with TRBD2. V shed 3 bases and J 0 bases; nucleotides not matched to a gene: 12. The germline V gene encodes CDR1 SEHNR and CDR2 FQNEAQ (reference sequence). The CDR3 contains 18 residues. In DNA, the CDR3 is TGTGCCAGCAGCTTCCCTCCAGCGGGAGGTTCGCCCTCCTACGAGCAGTACTTC. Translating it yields CASSFPPAGGSPSYEQYF.

Here the CDR3 DNA reads TGTGCCAGCAGCTCTCAAAACAGGGGGCAGAACACTGAAGCTTTCTTT. It encodes CASSSQNRGQNTEAFF. The V call is TRBV7-3, the J call TRBJ1-1; the match to TRBD1 covers 9 bases. The germline CDR1 and CDR2 sequences are SGHTA and FQGTGA. The CDR3 extends over 16 amino acids. V was pared by 4 bases and J by 1 base, with 7 bases of the junction left unmatched.

The DNA for the CDR3 is TGTGCCAGCAGTTTGACGGGATTTAATGGCAATCAGCCCCAGCATTTT. Protein product: CASSLTGFNGNQPQHF. The chain links TRBV12-3 or TRBV12-4 to TRBJ1-5; the D is unclear. The CDR3 covers 16 residues. V lost 3 bases, J lost 2 bases, and 14 bases lay in between.

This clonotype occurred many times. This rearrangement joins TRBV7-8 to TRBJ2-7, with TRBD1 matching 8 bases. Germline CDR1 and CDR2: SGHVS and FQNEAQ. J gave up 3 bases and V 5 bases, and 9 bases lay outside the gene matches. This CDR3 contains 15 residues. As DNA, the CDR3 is TGTGCCAGCAGCCCGGACAGGGCGCGCTACTACGAGCAGTACTTC. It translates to CASSPDRARYYEQYF.

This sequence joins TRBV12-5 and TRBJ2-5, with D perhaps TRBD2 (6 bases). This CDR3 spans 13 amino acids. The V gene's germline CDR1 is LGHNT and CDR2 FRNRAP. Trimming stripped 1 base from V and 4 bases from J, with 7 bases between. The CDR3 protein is CASGLGGGETQYF. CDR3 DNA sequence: TGTGCTAGTGGTTTGGGGGGAGGAGAGACCCAGTACTTC.

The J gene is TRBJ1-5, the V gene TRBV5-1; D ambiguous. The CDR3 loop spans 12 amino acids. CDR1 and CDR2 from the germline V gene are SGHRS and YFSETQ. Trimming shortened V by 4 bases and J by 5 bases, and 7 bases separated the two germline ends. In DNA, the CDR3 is TGCGCCAGCAGCCAGAGCCATCAGCCCCAGCATTTT. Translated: CASSQSHQPQHF.